A selection of T cell receptor beta chains follows, all from one sample in a study of CD8+CD57+ T cells in acquired aplastic anemia. One entry per CDR3 protein results from TCRdb running MiXCR on the reads. The sample yields under 350,000 distinct CDR3 sequences, around three fifths seen once. The specimen sequenced was sorted CD4+, CD8+, or CD8+CD57+ T cells (not recorded which) from PBMCs. These TCRs come from a human donor with severe aplastic anemia or a healthy control (not recorded which). Both conserved end residues are part of each CDR3. Each record gives: D gene, J gene, clone size, V gene, CDR3 DNA, CDR3 protein. D genes are given only for firm matches. Size is omitted from some rows. Given values are once, few, many or a class for expanded clones.

>.|TRBJ1-6|few|TRBV2
TGTGCCAGCAGTGGAGAATCGGTGAATTCACCCCTCCACTTT
CASSGESVNSPLHF
>.|TRBJ2-5|.|TRBV9
TGTGCCAGCAGCGTAGAGGAGGCCCCGGGAGTGGCACAGTACTTC
CASSVEEAPGVAQYF
>TRBD1|TRBJ2-7|few|TRBV5-1
TGCGCCAGCAGCATGGACAGGTCTTCCTACGAGCAGTACTTC
CASSMDRSSYEQYF
>.|TRBJ2-1|many|TRBV6-5
TGTGCCAGCAGTTACTCTCCACATAGCCTGGCGTTCTTC
CASSYSPHSLAFF
>TRBD2|TRBJ2-1|many|TRBV6-5
TGTGCCAGCAGTTTCGGACTAGCGGGGGCTTCTCGCAATGAGCAGTTCTTC
CASSFGLAGASRNEQFF
>.|TRBJ2-7|few|TRBV4-1
TGCGCCAGCAGCCAAGTTGCTAGCGTAGCCTCCTACGAGCAGTACTTC
CASSQVASVASYEQYF
>.|TRBJ1-2|many|TRBV9
TGTGCCAGCAGCTCCTTCGGGATGTCCTATGGCTACACCTTC
CASSSFGMSYGYTF
>TRBD1|TRBJ1-2|.|TRBV7-9
TGTGCCAGCAGCTTTGGGACAGGGGGTGGCTATGGCTACACCTTC
CASSFGTGGGYGYTF
>.|TRBJ2-3|.|TRBV20-1
TGCAGTGAATCGACTCCCACAGATACGCAGTATTTT
CSESTPTDTQYF
>.|TRBJ2-1|.|TRBV24-1
TGTGCCACCAGTGATTTGAAGGATGAGCAGTTCTTC
CATSDLKDEQFF
>TRBD2|TRBJ2-5|.|TRBV7-9
TGTGCCAGCAGCTTTTGGAGCGGGAGTGCCCAAGAGACCCAGTACTTC
CASSFWSGSAQETQYF
>.|TRBJ2-3|.|TRBV20-1
TGCAGTGCTAGAGATGAGGGAGAGAGGGGCACAGATACGCAGTATTTT
CSARDEGERGTDTQYF
>.|TRBJ2-1|.|TRBV24-1
TGTGCCACCAGTTGGTCGGTCGCCAGGGAGCAGTTCTTC
CATSWSVAREQFF
>TRBD1|TRBJ1-2|many|TRBV20-1
TGCAGTGCAAGGACAGGCTATGGCTACACCTTC
CSARTGYGYTF
>TRBD1|TRBJ1-6|many|TRBV7-2
TGTGCCAGCAGCTTGAGGGACAGGGCTGATAATTCACCCCTCCACTTT
CASSLRDRADNSPLHF
>TRBD1|TRBJ2-3|many|TRBV28
TGTGCCAGCAGTTTATTCCGAGTCCCGGGACAGGGTCCAGATACGCAGTATTTT
CASSLFRVPGQGPDTQYF
>.|TRBJ1-6|.|TRBV2
TGTGCCAGCAGTGAACACAGGGCTTCCGATTCACCTCTCCACTTT
CASSEHRASDSPLHF
>.|TRBJ1-5|many|TRBV5-4
TGTGCCAGCAGCTTGGGAGGGGGCAATCAGCCCCAGCATTTT
CASSLGGGNQPQHF
>.|TRBJ2-1|once|TRBV25-1
TGTGCCAGCGAGATCCGGGACAATCCCAATGAGCAGTTCTTC
CASEIRDNPNEQFF
>TRBD2|TRBJ2-5|.|TRBV29-1
TGCAGCGGAAGAGGGACTAGCGGGGAAGAGACCCAGTACTTC
CSGRGTSGEETQYF
>.|TRBJ2-5|.|TRBV7-3
TGTGCCAGCAGCTTGATCGGGGCCTGGGCCGGGGAAGGAGAGACCCAGTACTTC
CASSLIGAWAGEGETQYF
>.|TRBJ2-1|.|TRBV7-2
TGTGCCAGCACCACGGGGTTTCGGCAATTAGGTGAGCAGTTCTTC
CASTTGFRQLGEQFF
>.|TRBJ2-1|once|TRBV25-1
.
CASSFYICSARIQVNEQFF
>.|TRBJ2-3|.|TRBV24-1
TGTGCCACCAGTGACCATACTTCAGATACGCAGTATTTT
CATSDHTSDTQYF
>TRBD1|TRBJ1-2|.|TRBV9
TGTGCCAGCAGCGTAGGTCCGACAGGGGCGAGCTATGGCTACTCCTTC
CASSVGPTGASYGYSF
>.|TRBJ1-2|many|TRBV6-1
TGTGCCAGCAGTGAAGGGTACAGGGCTTACTATGGCTACACCTTC
CASSEGYRAYYGYTF
>.|TRBJ2-3|.|TRBV7-2
TGTGCCAGCAGCCACCCAAGGGGACACACAGATACGCAGTATTTT
CASSHPRGHTDTQYF
>TRBD1|TRBJ1-2|.|TRBV19
TGTGCCAGTAGTTCCACCACGGGACAGGGGTATGGCTACACCTTC
CASSSTTGQGYGYTF
>.|TRBJ2-1|many|TRBV7-8
TGTGCCAGCAGCTTACTGACGTCTCCCCACAATGAGCAGTTCTTC
CASSLLTSPHNEQFF
>TRBD1|TRBJ1-2|.|TRBV15
TGTGCCACAGGACCCAGGGGGTCGTTGGACTATGGCTACACCTTC
CATGPRGSLDYGYTF
>TRBD1|TRBJ1-3|.|TRBV11-1
TGTGCCAGTAGCTTGGGGACAGAAGGAAACACCATATATTTT
CASSLGTEGNTIYF
>TRBD1|TRBJ1-6|.|TRBV6-6
TGTGCCAGCAGTCGGGCCGGGACAGCTTCACCCCTCCACTTT
CASSRAGTASPLHF
>.|TRBJ2-2|many|TRBV4-1
TGCGCCAGCAGCTACGTAGGGGAGTACACCGGGGAGCTGTTTTTT
CASSYVGEYTGELFF
>.|TRBJ2-1|.|TRBV5-1
TGTGCCAGCAGCTTGGCCTGGGGGAGTGGTGAGCAGTTCTTC
CASSLAWGSGEQFF
>.|TRBJ2-3|.|TRBV7-3
TGTGCCAGCACCCCTCCCGGGCTACGCACAGATACGCAGTATTTT
CASTPPGLRTDTQYF